This is a list of T cell receptor beta chains from one sample in a study of T cell responses to AZD1222 COVID-19 vaccine. Profiled with immunoSEQ multiplex PCR; TCRdb holds only in-frame clones, not every one. This table holds over 80,000 clones, over 75% found once. Sequenced material: peripheral blood, taken on day 0 of AZD1222 vaccination. These receptors all come from an adult in good health. Each CDR3 is given with its conserved first and last residue. D genes are given only for firm matches. A row's size may be missing; if present it is once, few, many or a size class.

j_call,clone_size,cdr3_length,v_call,d_call,cdr3_nt,cdr3_aa
TRBJ1-5,-,16,TRBV5-5,-,TGTGCCAGCAGCTTGTTGTTGGGGAGAGGAGGTCAGCCCCAGCATTTT,CASSLLLGRGGQPQHF
TRBJ2-7,-,14,TRBV3-1/TRBV3-2,-,TGTGCCAGCAGCCAAGGTTTAGGTGGGTACGAGCAGTACTTC,CASSQGLGGYEQYF
TRBJ2-3,-,14,TRBV19,-,TGTGCCAGTAGTCGCGCGGTCAGGGCAGATACGCAGTATTTT,CASSRAVRADTQYF
TRBJ2-1,-,16,TRBV4-2,TRBD2,TGTGCCAGCAGCCAAATAGCGGGAGGTACCTACAATGAGCAGTTCTTC,CASSQIAGGTYNEQFF
TRBJ1-1,-,15,TRBV6-2/TRBV6-3,TRBD1,TGTGCCAGCAGTGCGGCCGGGACAGTCGGGACTGAAGCTTTCTTT,CASSAAGTVGTEAFF
TRBJ2-7,-,15,TRBV4-3,-,TGCGCCAGCAGCCAAGAAGGAGGGTTAACCTACGAGCAGTACTTC,CASSQEGGLTYEQYF
TRBJ2-3,-,15,TRBV7-3,-,TGTGCCAGCAGCTGGATCGGGAACCTGGGAGATACGCAGTATTTT,CASSWIGNLGDTQYF
TRBJ2-3,-,16,TRBV7-3,TRBD2,TGTGCCAGCAGCCCGGGACTAGCGGGAGGTCAAGATACGCAGTATTTT,CASSPGLAGGQDTQYF
TRBJ2-1,-,12,TRBV25-1,-,TGTGCCAGCAGTGACACCCGGCCCCCCCGGTTCTTC,CASSDTRPPRFF
TRBJ1-1,-,16,TRBV2,TRBD1,TGTGCCAGCACCTTGACAGGGCCCCATGCGAACACTGAAGCTTTCTTT,CASTLTGPHANTEAFF
TRBJ2-7,-,14,TRBV11-1,-,TGTGCCAGCAGCCAGGGGAGCGCCTCCTACGAGCAGTACTTC,CASSQGSASYEQYF
TRBJ2-7,-,15,TRBV5-1,TRBD2,TGCGCCAGCTGTGCCGAGCGGGAGCTCCAGTATGAGCAGTACTTC,CASCAERELQYEQYF
TRBJ2-3,-,14,TRBV7-9,-,TGTGCCAGCAGCCCTAGTGGGTATACAGATACGCAGTATTTT,CASSPSGYTDTQYF
TRBJ2-1,-,15,TRBV29-1,-,TGCAGCGTCGCAGGGACCCAGCATCTCTACAATGAGCAGTTCTTC,CSVAGTQHLYNEQFF
TRBJ2-7,-,14,TRBV28,-,TGTGCCAGCAGTTTAGGGGGGCGCACCCACGAGCAGTACTTC,CASSLGGRTHEQYF
TRBJ2-1,-,17,TRBV19,TRBD2,TGTGCCAGTAGTATAGAAGGCGGGAGGTTAGCTTACAATGAGCAGTTCTTC,CASSIEGGRLAYNEQFF
TRBJ2-5,-,15,TRBV5-1,-,TGCGCCAGCAGCTTGACTAGGCGGAATCAAGAGACCCAGTACTTC,CASSLTRRNQETQYF
TRBJ2-5,-,12,TRBV30,-,TGTGCCTGGGCGCCACAGTTTGAGACCCAGTACTTC,CAWAPQFETQYF
TRBJ2-2,-,15,TRBV9,-,TGTGCCAGCAGCCCCCGGGCAGAAGTGGCCGGGGAGCTGTTTTTT,CASSPRAEVAGELFF
TRBJ1-4,-,15,TRBV7-2,-,TGTGCCAGCAGCTTAAATCCCAGGGGTAATGAAAAACTGTTTTTT,CASSLNPRGNEKLFF
TRBJ2-7,-,14,TRBV23-1,-,TGCGCCAGCAGTCTCATTCCTTCTACTTCCGAGCAGTACTTC,CASSLIPSTSEQYF
TRBJ1-1,few,12,TRBV7-7,-,TGTGCTGAGGGGACCCCAACGGGTGAAGCTTTCTTT,CAEGTPTGEAFF
TRBJ2-3,-,14,TRBV7-9,TRBD2,TGTGCCAGCAGCCCAGGACTAGCGGGGGAAACGCAGTATTTT,CASSPGLAGETQYF
TRBJ2-7,-,12,TRBV4-2,-,TGTGCCAGCAGCCTGGCTGGTCCCGAGCAGTACTTC,CASSLAGPEQYF
TRBJ2-2,-,12,TRBV9,-,TGTGCCAGCAGTGGGGTTCCCGGGGAGCTGTTTTTT,CASSGVPGELFF
TRBJ2-2,-,17,TRBV24-1,TRBD1,TGTGCCACCAGTGATTCAGGGACAGGAGGACCGGCCGGGGAGCTGTTTTTT,CATSDSGTGGPAGELFF
TRBJ2-1,-,13,TRBV7-9,-,TGTGCCAGCAGCTTTGGGGTTGCGCTTGAGCAGTTCTTC,CASSFGVALEQFF
TRBJ1-6,-,16,TRBV3-1/TRBV3-2,-,TGTGCCAGCAGCCAAGTGGGACAAATTAATAATTCACCCCTCCACTTT,CASSQVGQINNSPLHF
TRBJ2-7,-,15,TRBV6-5,-,TGTGCCAGCAGTTACGTGACAAGGAGCTCCTACGAGCAGTACTTC,CASSYVTRSSYEQYF
TRBJ2-3,-,15,TRBV19,TRBD2,TGTGCCAGTAGTCTGCCTAGCCAGCGGGGATATACGCAGTATTTT,CASSLPSQRGYTQYF
TRBJ2-5,-,16,TRBV5-1,TRBD1,TGCGCCAGCAGCCCACCTCAGACAGGGAGCCAAGAGACCCAGTACTTC,CASSPPQTGSQETQYF
TRBJ2-7,-,14,TRBV5-6,TRBD2,TGTGCCAGCAGCTCTAGCGGGAGTACCTACGAGCAGTACTTC,CASSSSGSTYEQYF
TRBJ1-6,-,11,TRBV4-1,TRBD1,TGCGCCAGCAGCCGGACAGGGACCCTCCACTTT,CASSRTGTLHF
TRBJ2-1,-,15,TRBV28,TRBD2,TGTGCCAGCAGTTCTAGCGGGAGTCCCTACAATGAGCAGTTCTTC,CASSSSGSPYNEQFF
TRBJ1-4,-,18,TRBV14,-,TGTGCCAGCAGCTCCCGTTCGGGCAGCTCTGCAACTAATGAAAAACTGTTTTTT,CASSSRSGSSATNEKLFF
TRBJ2-7,-,12,TRBV6-5,TRBD1,TGTGCCAGCCAGGACAGGGTTGGCGAGCAGTACTTC,CASQDRVGEQYF
TRBJ2-2,-,15,TRBV2,TRBD1,TGTGCCAGCAGCGGGACAGGGGGCCCCACCGGGGAGCTGTTTTTT,CASSGTGGPTGELFF